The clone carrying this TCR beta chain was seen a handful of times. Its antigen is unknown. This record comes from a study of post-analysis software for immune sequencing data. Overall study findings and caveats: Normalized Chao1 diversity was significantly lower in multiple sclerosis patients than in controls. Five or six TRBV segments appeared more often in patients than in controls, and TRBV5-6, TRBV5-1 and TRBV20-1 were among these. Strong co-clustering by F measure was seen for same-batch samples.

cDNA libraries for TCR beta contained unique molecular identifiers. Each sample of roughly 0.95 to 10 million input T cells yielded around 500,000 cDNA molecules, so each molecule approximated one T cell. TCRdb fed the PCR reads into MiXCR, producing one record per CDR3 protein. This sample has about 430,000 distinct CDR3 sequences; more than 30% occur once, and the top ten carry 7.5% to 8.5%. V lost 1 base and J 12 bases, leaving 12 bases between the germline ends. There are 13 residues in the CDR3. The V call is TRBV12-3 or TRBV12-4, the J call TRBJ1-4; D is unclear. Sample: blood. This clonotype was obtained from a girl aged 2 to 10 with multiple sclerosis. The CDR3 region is CASSLVLGKELFF. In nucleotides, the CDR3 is TGTGCCAGCAGTTTAGTGCTGGGAAAGGAACTGTTTTTT.